A single TCR beta chain is shown here with its context. Looked up from germline, CDR1 is SGHNT and CDR2 is YYREEE (reference sequence). There are 15 residues in the CDR3. The V end lost 4 bases, the J end lost 1 base, and 11 bases lay between the germline ends. The sample belongs to a study of cytotoxic CD8 clonotypes in ibrutinib-treated CLL. Clones were read by immunoSEQ multiplex PCR, and TCRdb kept only the in-frame ones, dropping some. The sample lists around 97,000 clones, approximately 78% occurring once. The source of this sequence is a human donor with chronic lymphocytic leukemia. Sequenced material: PBMCs, taken after 12 months of ibrutinib treatment. The chain uses TRBV5-4 and TRBJ2-2; unclear D gene. The CDR3 is CASSPRTENTGELFF. CDR3 nucleotide sequence: TGTGCCAGCAGCCCCCGGACGGAGAACACCGGGGAGCTGTTTTTT.